The clone carrying this T cell receptor (beta chain) was counted between two and nine times. Its specificity is not known. The source of the sample is a study of blood T cells in healthy people across ages. A second roughly 6 to 12 cycle PCR used barcoded and J-beta primers. Per sample, CDR3-containing paired-end reads numbered at least 3 million. TCRdb ran MiXCR on the 5' RACE reads and lists one entry per CDR3 protein. The table lists about 1.8 million distinct CDR3 sequences, approximately 50% of them singletons. A minimum of 6 micrograms of total RNA was extracted per sample. Whole-study results and caveats: Unsorted PBMCs blocked a conclusive comparison of naive and antigen-experienced cells.

Looked up from germline, CDR1 is SEHNR and CDR2 is FQNEAQ (reference sequence). Trimming took 4 bases from V and 6 from J, leaving 16 bases between them. This CDR3 is built from 15 residues. The sequenced sample was blood. The chain is built from TRBV7-9 and TRBJ2-1; D may match TRBD1 or TRBD2 (5 bases each). This sequence originates from a woman in her forties in good health. The CDR3 DNA follows: TGTGCCAGCAGCTACCTCAGGGTTGGGAGCAATGAGCAGTTCTTC. This encodes CASSYLRVGSNEQFF.